This T cell receptor (beta chain) was recovered during a study of Tregs in tolerant kidney transplant recipients (dated by TCRdb to between 2017 and 2020). Background for the entire study: The transplants used related donors along with nonmyeloablative bone marrow transplantation, and in the human trials mixed chimerism was transient. Before combined kidney and bone marrow transplantation, this study identified donor-specific regulatory T cells using TCRbeta sequencing and then followed those same cells after transplant.

The time point label, as the study defines it: blood sample drawn before combined kidney and bone marrow transplant. Unstimulated Tregs (CD4+CD25+CD127-), CD4+ non-Tregs (CD4+CD25-), CD4 and CD8 cells were FACS-sorted from thawed PBMCs. Before Treg sorting, thawed PBMCs were rested overnight at 37°C with 200 IU/ml IL-2. Several combined kidney and bone marrow transplant recipients from the ITN036ST trial were included as patients, and samples were available only from these trial subjects. Healthy control blood was processed to PBMCs with a Ficoll density gradient and then cryopreserved, whereas patient PBMCs were collected both before and after transplant. In the case of this clone: Its antigen specificity is not known. Base qualities are not recorded, but no much larger clone differs from it by a single base.

For TCRbeta CDR3 sequencing, genomic DNA from the sorted cells was extracted using the QIAGEN DNeasy Blood and Tissue Kit. High-throughput TCRbeta CDR3 sequencing, which included PCR amplification with bias correction and internal controls, was done commercially through immunoSEQ. The authors processed their data as follows. A unique productive TCRbeta sequence was defined by the CDR3 nucleotide sequence when primers matched, and otherwise by the CDR3 amino acid sequence together with the Vbeta and Jbeta genes. Sorting error was corrected by removing sequences shared between sorted populations at a frequency ratio of 2:1 or less, and the remaining shared sequences were assigned to the higher population. A sequence counted as donor-reactive if, in CFSE-low cells, the sequence had a frequency of at least 0.01% and was expanded at least 5-fold compared with unstimulated cells. Jensen-Shannon divergence calculated on the top 100 TCRbeta sequences ranked by frequency was used to measure repertoire divergence. For samples with multiple sequencing runs, sorting error was corrected in each run separately before the runs were combined. Imported from immuneACCESS, the table was reduced by TCRdb to in-frame sequences with V and J called. These copies leave out some clones; in studies compared against another copy, an unresolved V gene accounts for under half, and the cause of the remainder is not known. That table supplies the V and J calls and clone size; D and trimming were determined from the DNA. For this sample there are 75,000 to 80,000 clones; approximately 89% appear just once. The ten largest clones represent about 0.34% of the sample.

What the work shows at the level of the full study, not this receptor alone: Donor-specific Treg expansion exceeded global Treg expansion in tolerant patients, suggesting antigen-driven rather than nonspecific expansion. The most biologically relevant and donor-specific TCRbeta repertoire appeared to be identified by expanding Tregs with activated donor B cells. Biological reproducibility was not examined directly, but technical replication error appeared to be minimal. Because only a small number of patients were included, the study had limitations, and the results will need to be validated in larger populations as well as under other immunosuppression protocols. For some patients the PCR primers changed over time, which made it impossible to compare the samples from those patients at the nucleotide level.

This sequence was found in a human donor who received a combined kidney and bone marrow transplant. The sequences come from Tregs from blood, collected before the transplant.

The nucleotides read TGTGCCAGCAGCCCGGGACTAGCAGCAGATACGCAGTATTTT. It encodes CASSPGLAADTQYF. The chain joins TRBV7-2 to TRBJ2-3, with TRBD2 matching 9 junction bases. The CDR3 numbers 14 residues from cysteine through phenylalanine. Only the CDR3 DNA is retained, 42 bases long and in frame from the first base. Trimming removed 5 bases from V and 4 bases from J; the gene matches leave 4 bases unexplained. The germline V gene specifies SGHTA as CDR1 and FQGNSA as CDR2. Where the CDR3 stops, the reference TRBV7-2 and TRBJ2-3 genes take over; the full variable domain is GAGVSQSPSNKVTEKGKDVELRCDPISGHTALYWYRQSLGQGLEFLIYFQGNSAPDKSGLPSDRFSAERTGGSVSTLTIQRTQQEDSAVYLCASSPGLAADTQYFGPGTRLTVL.